This section outlines one T cell receptor beta chain sequence together with its context. Antigen unknown. These data originate in a study of cytomegalovirus exposure and HLA in healthy donors. Overall study results and limits: Testing in vitro showed a few CMV-associated chains specific for CMV antigens.

CDR3 length: 14 amino acids. Germline trimming cut 0 bases from V and 5 bases from J; bases unmatched to any gene: 3. Germline assignment: CDR1 SGHNT and CDR2 YYREEE (reference sequence). Repertoires were generated with immunoSEQ multiplex PCR, while TCRdb's copy carries only in-frame clones and drops some. This sample carries about 110,000 clones, approximately 96% of them seen once, and the ten largest clones take about 0.7%. Material: PBMCs. This receptor was obtained from a woman younger than 35 in good health and CMV-seronegative. The chain has TRBV5-4 and TRBJ2-3, with TRBD2 matching 7 bases. The CDR3 region has the DNA TGTGCCAGCAGCTTGGGACTAGCACAAGATACGCAGTATTTT. This translates into CASSLGLAQDTQYF. The whole variable domain, filled in from reference TRBV5-4 and TRBJ2-3, reads ETGVTQSPTHLIKTRGQQVTLRCSSQSGHNTVSWYQQALGQGPQFIFQYYREEENGRGNFPPRFSGLQFPNYSSELNVNALELDDSALYLCASSLGLAQDTQYFGPGTRLTVL.